What follows describes a single T cell receptor beta chain. The antigen this receptor binds is unknown. No per-base quality is available; no much larger clone lies one base away. These data belong to a study of T cell changes during pregnancy in multiple sclerosis (dated 2019 in TCRdb). At the level of the whole study: The study looked at changes in the T cell repertoire across pregnancy in women with multiple sclerosis.

Library preparation used the immunoSEQ multiplex PCR assay. TCRdb took this table from immuneACCESS and kept in-frame rearrangements with V and J called. Such tables lack part of the clones; where checked against another copy, unresolved V genes explain under half of the gap, and the rest is unexplained. Across this sample there are about 69,000 clones, with around 92% seen only once. Of the sample, around 2% is held by the ten largest clones. This specimen was peripheral blood, taken in the third trimester of pregnancy. The receptor comes from a female donor in good health, enrolled as a control in a pregnancy study.

The bases are TGTGCCAGCAGCGTGGGGACAGCTAATCAGCCCCAGCATTTT. Its translation is CASSVGTANQPQHF. This receptor chain uses TRBV7-9 and TRBJ1-5, and 7 bases in between align with TRBD1. The germline V gene (reference sequence) gives CDR1 as SEHNR and CDR2 as FQNEAQ. Germline trimming: 5 bases from V, 4 bases from J; junction bases outside gene matches: 5. The CDR3 goes from the cysteine to the phenylalanine over 14 residues. Solely the CDR3 DNA is kept, with 42 bases framed from the first base.